The T cell receptor (beta chain) described here comes from a study of cytomegalovirus exposure and HLA in healthy donors (dated by TCRdb to 2015 to 2018). General notes on the study: According to an earlier analysis of several hundred of the donors, 150 million to 200 million T cells yielded approximately 120 million unique TCR beta sequences and roughly 280 Gb of sequence data. An early release covering around 630 HLA-typed donors comprised approximately 290 gigabases of sequencing data and roughly 85 million unique TCR sequences. Of the roughly 400 genotyped donors, roughly 76% were placed in the genetic ancestry cluster associated with self-reported Caucasian donors. The aim of the study was to test whether cataloging public T cell receptors could identify signatures of past pathogen exposure. The study used immunosequencing to profile the T cell repertoires of hundreds of subjects and linked those repertoires to cytomegalovirus serostatus. In addition to the first cohort of around 670 subjects, a separate validation cohort of 130 or so different subjects was used. The study combined high-throughput TCR immunosequencing, statistical association of individual TCRs with disease status, and machine learning to predict cytomegalovirus infection status. To study patterns of TCR occurrence, a later analysis re-analyzed previously published TCR beta repertoires from under 750 donors and added high-resolution HLA genotyping. The later analysis used no new phenotypic data to find candidate immune exposures, relying instead on TCR beta sequences and their occurrence across donors. To decide whether each TCR beta V gene segment behaved as functional or pseudogenic, an earlier analysis of some 600 of the donors relied on high-throughput TCR beta sequencing. Donor age, sex, ethnicity and CMV serostatus were compiled together with the repertoire data. Genome-wide SNP genotypes for about 60% of the 666 donors were used in a later genetic analysis, which treated that subset as a discovery cohort. Every repertoire in the discovery cohort had been generated on one and the same sequencing platform. HLA typing covered class I and class II loci at four-digit resolution. Typing coverage varied by locus: roughly 629-630 donors for A, B, C, DRB1 and DQB1; under 550 for DQA1; approximately 610 for DPA1; roughly 450 for DPB1. Because of strong linkage in the cohort, 5 or 6 DR-DQ haplotypes were treated as single units for association and clustering. On average, around 240,000 unique TCR beta nucleotide sequences were sequenced per donor among some 420 genotyped donors of the cohort, with roughly 18% of those sequences being non-productive. The full study reports these points: In the study, about 150 TCR beta chains were listed as associated with cytomegalovirus. According to a later analysis, most CMV-associated TCR beta chains appeared to be HLA-restricted, and the HLA associations seemed to be driven largely by CMV exposure. Because counts were too low, about 18 rarely observed V segments, including chromosome 9 orphons, were left out of the earlier analysis of approximately 500 of the donors. Sequencing depth was assumed to be roughly uniform across donors in the presence/absence analyses, though that assumption may not hold. Because some donors lacked HLA typing at each locus, the association tests relied only on the typed subset. While some public TCRs were present in many individuals, most TCR sequences turned up only very rarely across donors. The authors suggested that the approach could potentially be extended to other disease states and immunological phenotypes. According to a later analysis, parvovirus B19, influenza, CMV and Epstein-Barr virus appeared linked to several top co-occurrence clusters. Strong co-occurrence of HLA alleles, especially DR and DQ, made assigning TCR associations to individual alleles difficult. A further reported finding was that TCR beta sequences accurately predicted the HLA-A and HLA-B alleles for most subjects in the first cohort. Specific HLA alleles were associated with 18,000 or so TCR beta sequences at a false discovery rate of 0.05 in a later analysis. An association between a missense DCLRE1C variant and V-gene and J-gene trimming of TCR beta chains was found in a later genetic analysis and replicated in an independent cohort. In a later genetic analysis, fewer N-insertions in productive TCRs were reported among donors in an Asian-associated ancestry cluster than the roughly 640-donor mean. In a later analysis, HLA-associated TCR beta chains showed more clonal expansion and lower generation probabilities than non-associated chains that were equally common. In a later analysis, the rate of TCR association differed among HLA loci, with DRB1 alleles having the most associated TCRs and HLA-C alleles having the fewest. For the cohort, immune exposure information was limited to CMV serostatus. Some IMGT-functional V segments, including TRBV6-2 and TRBV6-3, could not be distinguished by the 87-base-pair reads and were therefore excluded. Only TCR beta chains were sequenced in this cohort, and the absence of alpha or paired-chain data limited detectable features. Broadly in line with IMGT annotations, most TCR beta V segments showed up in productive rearrangements about 87% or about 30% of the time in an earlier analysis of roughly 590 of the donors. The sequencing pipeline was judged likely to have produced a cluster of highly shared sequence variants as a technical artifact. The classifier was reported to diagnose cytomegalovirus status with high specificity and sensitivity in both the original and validation cohorts. In vitro tests confirmed that a few of the cytomegalovirus-associated TCR beta chains recognize cytomegalovirus antigens. Linkage disequilibrium might explain the correlated functional status among segregating V segments, but an unknown experimental factor could not be ruled out.

In total, around 600 healthy bone marrow donors made up the cohort. At the time of sampling, all cohort members were nominally healthy, though unrecorded immune exposures were likely present. The donor was CMV seronegative and was included in the group of 352 seronegative cohort members. A peripheral blood sample was collected from each donor, and TCR beta sequencing was performed on peripheral blood mononuclear cells. The Qiagen DNeasy Blood Extraction Kit was used to extract genomic DNA from the blood cell samples. From the germline V gene, CDR1 is SGHVS and CDR2 is FNYEAQ. V sheds 1 base and J sheds 3 bases, leaving 6 bases between their ends. The CDR3 holds 14 amino acids from the cysteine to the phenylalanine. Only CDR3 DNA is held: 42 bases, read in frame from base 1. The library was generated by the immunoSEQ multiplex PCR assay. For the multiplex PCR, a mixture combining 60 forward primers for TCR Vbeta segments and 13 reverse primers for TCR Jbeta segments was used. Amplification of the CDR3 region of rearranged TCR beta genes was performed with a multiplex PCR assay on genomic DNA. The amplified TCR beta libraries were sequenced on the Illumina HiSeq System as 87-base-pair reads. In the source study's methods: Across the 670 or so repertoires, a later analysis counted approximately 83 million unique TCR beta chains, approximately 10 million of which were shared by at least two donors. A nearest-neighbor algorithm error-corrected the raw reads and collapsed the reads into unique sequences, merging closely related sequences to remove PCR and sequencing errors. V, D and J gene segments were assigned by aligning CDR3 sequences to IMGT reference sequences. For a sequence to be retained, a match of at least six nucleotides to both a V gene segment and a J gene segment was required. Rearrangements were classified as productive when the CDR3 lacked stop codons and remained in frame with V and J, and all other rearrangements were classified as non-productive. Following IMGT convention, CDR3 was defined as the stretch from the second conserved V-encoded cysteine up to the conserved J-encoded phenylalanine. The earlier analysis of roughly 590 of the donors excluded any sequence lacking an unambiguous match to a single V gene segment. An earlier analysis of 587 of the donors called V segments functional above 56.7% productive rearrangements and segregating when the between-donor standard deviation exceeded 5%. A statistical classification framework was built for diagnosing cytomegalovirus status from the catalog of TCR beta chain sequences. In a later analysis, TCR nucleotide sequences were compared against IMGT/GENE-DB human TR gene sequences so that V and J genes could be assigned. Using the TCRdist pipeline, a later analysis assigned CDR3 sequences along with most-parsimonious VDJ recombination scenarios. In a later analysis, each TCR beta chain was defined by its CDR3 amino acid sequence together with its V-gene family, and reads without a unique V-gene family were excluded. To address suspected cross-contamination and a sequencing artifact, a later analysis removed approximately 590 highly shared, low-generation-probability nucleotide sequences. For each public chain, a later analysis derived a clonal expansion index from normalized ranks of inferred template counts within each repertoire. A later analysis computed generation probabilities with a VDJ recombination model fitted to out-of-frame rearrangements, and checked the results against IGoR. In a later analysis, TCR-TCR, TCR-HLA and TCR-CMV co-occurrence was scored with hypergeometric tests, and a repertoire-size bias correction was applied to TCR pairs. False discovery rates were estimated in a later analysis by permuting HLA or CMV assignments 20 times. In a later analysis, co-occurring TCRs were grouped using DBSCAN, with TCRdist sequence similarity added in when clustering inside HLA-allele-positive subsets. Repertoires with fewer than 30,000 or more than 120,000 public chains were left out of co-occurrence clustering, as were five repertoires with anomalous nucleotide sharing. The source is immuneACCESS, and TCRdb retained only in-frame sequences with V and J called. Part of the clones is not carried over; for the studies checked, unresolved V genes explain less than half of this, and the remainder is unexplained. The DNA was the basis for D and trimming; V, J and clone size are from that table. The sample table contains 150,000 to 200,000 clones; only one count was recorded for just over 75% of them. The ten biggest clones cover 1.4% of the sample.

Worth noting for this clone: No antigen is known for it. No base quality values were provided; no much bigger clone lies one nucleotide off.

The sequence joins TRBV7-6 to TRBJ2-2, and perhaps TRBD2 as D gene, on 5 matching bases. The sequence came from a man younger than 30 in good health and CMV-seronegative. The sequencing input was PBMCs. The DNA sequence reads TGTGCCAGCAGCTTAGGGAGGTACACCGGGGAGCTGTTTTTT. Its coded protein is CASSLGRYTGELFF.